Following are 8 T cell receptor beta chains from one sample sequenced in a study of regulatory T cells in long-lasting Graves disease. The authors built TCR beta libraries using iRepertoire HTBI primers and Arm-PCR of CDR3 regions. One entry per CDR3 protein results from TCRdb running MiXCR on the multiplex PCR reads. The data contain some 410,000 distinct CDR3 sequences, about 16% of them seen just once; the ten biggest clones take up about 11%. Specified time point: newly diagnosed GD, antithyroid drugs for less than 3 months. PBMC RNA served as the TCR library source. The same data also went into a second study, on T cells in Graves' hyperthyroidism and ophthalmopathy.

Specimen: peripheral blood mononuclear cells (PBMCs), collected at new diagnosis, from a patient treated with antithyroid drugs. Receptors originate from a woman under 40 with Graves disease.

This clonotype was counted many times. The rearrangement links TRBV29-1 to TRBJ2-1; a weak D match, TRBD1 (7 bases). CDR1 and CDR2 from the germline V gene are SQVTM and ANQGSEA. The V and J ends lost 2 bases and 4 bases respectively, with 18 bases between them. The CDR3 is 16 residues long. For the CDR3, the DNA is TGCAGCGTTGAACCCAGGGGGGTAGCGGTATACAATGAGCAGTTCTTC. As protein: CSVEPRGVAVYNEQFF.

This sequence joins TRBV6-5 and TRBJ2-6, with D unresolved. The germline V gene has CDR1 MNHEY and CDR2 SVGAGI. The CDR3 length is 16 residues. The V gene lost 0 bases and the J gene lost 0 bases, with 6 bases spanning the gap. The CDR3 DNA sequence: TGTGCCAGCAGTTACTCCAGACGCTCTGGGGCCAACGTCCTGACTTTC. It specifies CASSYSRRSGANVLTF.

The chain employs TRBV15 and TRBJ2-7; 8 bases are shared with TRBD2. CDR3 length equals 14 residues. The ends lost 1 base at V and 10 bases at J; junction bases unmatched: 9. Germline V gene sequence: CDR1 LNHNV, CDR2 YYDKDF (reference sequence). In DNA, the CDR3 is TGTGCCACCAGCAGAGTCCTAGCGGGTACCTCCCAGTACTTC. It is translated as CATSRVLAGTSQYF.

Concerning this clonotype: This likely stems from a read error, as it lies one base from a far larger clone. This rearrangement joins TRBV7-3 to TRBJ1-1; unclear D gene. CDR3 size: 17 residues. The germline CDR1 and CDR2 sequences are SGHTA and FQGTGA. DNA for the CDR3: TGTGCCAGCAGTTGGTTCACTAGTCCTCGTATGAACACTGAAGATTTCTTT. It is translated as CASSWFTSPRMNTEDFF.

This clonotype was seen a few times. The V and J genes are TRBV29-1 and TRBJ2-2; D may match TRBD1 or TRBD2 (5 bases each). V was trimmed by 7 bases and J by 0 bases, leaving 9 bases between them. The CDR3 has 13 residues. Germline V gene sequence: CDR1 SQVTM, CDR2 ANQGSEA. The CDR3, as DNA: TGCAGCGGGGACCGGGCGAACACCGGGGAGCTGTTTTTT. It is translated as CSGDRANTGELFF.

A note on this clonotype: A far larger clone is just one base off, so this is likely a read error. The J gene is TRBJ2-3, the V gene TRBV7-9, with TRBD2 identical over 13 bases. The CDR3 is made up of 16 amino acids. From germline, CDR1 is SEHNR and CDR2 FQNEAQ (reference sequence). In DNA form, the CDR3 reads TGTGCCAGCAGCTGGACTAGCGGGAGTGGGGCAGATACGCATTATTTT. It translates to CASSWTSGSGADTHYF.

The rearrangement links TRBV6-1 to TRBJ2-5; 10 bases line up with TRBD2. This CDR3 has 15 amino acids. Germline V gives CDR1 MNHNS, CDR2 SASEGT. V was pared by 2 bases and J by 2 bases, with 2 bases of the junction left unmatched. As DNA, the CDR3 is TGTGCCAGCAGTGAATCTAGCGGGAGACAAGAGACCCAGTACTTC. It encodes CASSESSGRQETQYF.

This clonotype showed up just once. This sequence joins TRBV19 and TRBJ2-5; 9 bases match TRBD2. This CDR3 comprises 16 residues. The V gene's germline CDR1 is LNHDA and CDR2 SQIVND (reference sequence). V lost 6 bases to trimming and J lost 1 base; unmatched junction nucleotides: 9. DNA of the CDR3: TGTGCCAGTAGCTTTTCCCCAGCGGGGGGCCAAGAGACCCAGTACTTC. It is translated as CASSFSPAGGQETQYF. Using reference TRBV19 and TRBJ2-5 for the parts outside the CDR3, the full variable domain is DGGITQSPKYLFRKEGQNVTLSCEQNLNHDAMYWYRQDPGQGLRLIYYSQIVNDFQKGDIAEGYSVSREKKESFPLTVTSAQKNPTAFYLCASSFSPAGGQETQYFGPGTRLLVL.